This T cell receptor beta chain was found in a study of T cell clonotyping in hematopoietic cell transplantation. Germline V gives CDR1 SGHVS, CDR2 FQNEAQ. V was shortened by 1 base and J by 5 bases, with 11 bases between the two germline ends. The CDR3 has 15 residues. Time point: recipient sample about 28 days before transplant, after cytoreduction. Produced via immunoSEQ multiplex PCR; TCRdb's table is partial and in-frame only. The table shows 25,000 to 30,000 clones, with just over 90% occurring only once. This material consisted of peripheral blood mononuclear cells, taken before stem cell transplant. The TCR comes from a man over 45 with acute myeloid leukemia. Some clones in this sample may be carry-over from other donors' samples. This chain uses TRBV7-8 with TRBJ1-4, with D perhaps matching TRBD1 (6 bases). In nucleotides, the CDR3 is TGTGCCAGCAGCTTAGAGGACAGCTCGAATGAAAAACTGTTTTTT. Its protein product is CASSLEDSSNEKLFF.